One sample yielded the 15 T cell receptor beta chains listed below, sequenced in a study of blood T cell repertoires in COVID-19. Profiling relied on immunoSEQ multiplex PCR, and the TCRdb table lists in-frame clones only, not all of them. The table has some 250,000 clones, about 89% seen once. The sample consisted of PBMCs or T cells enriched from blood (not recorded which). Receptors originate from a man aged 40-55 years who had recovered from COVID-19.

This clone has only one observation. The rearrangement uses TRBV28 and TRBJ2-7; 9 nucleotides line up with TRBD1. Germline lookup yields CDR1 MDHEN and CDR2 SYDVKM. The CDR3 consists of 16 residues. V dropped 5 bases and J dropped 6; count of bases not matched to a gene: 14. Here the CDR3 reads CASSPPPGTGSGEQYF. The CDR3 DNA sequence: TGTGCCAGCAGTCCCCCTCCCGGGACAGGGAGTGGCGAGCAGTACTTC.

This chain uses TRBV10-1 with TRBJ1-5; tentative D call: TRBD1 (6 bases). CDR1 WNHNN and CDR2 SYGVQD come from the germline V gene (reference sequence). Between the trimmed V and J ends, which lost 10 bases and 6 bases, there was a span of 28 bases. There are 17 residues in the CDR3. The CDR3 here is CATNYRVSSPTPQPQHF. DNA of the CDR3: TGCGCCACCAACTACAGGGTCAGTTCCCCCACGCCTCAGCCCCAGCATTTT.

The J gene is TRBJ1-2, the V gene TRBV15, with 7 nucleotides matching TRBD1. After removal of 1 base from V and 4 bases from J, the junction contained 6 bases not matched to a gene. Germline CDR1 and CDR2: LNHNV and YYDKDF (reference sequence). This CDR3 has 15 amino acids. CDR3 loop: CATSRGDSKIYGYTF. For the CDR3, the DNA is TGTGCCACCAGCAGAGGGGACAGCAAGATCTATGGCTACACCTTC.

The rearrangement links TRBV3-1 (or the pseudogene TRBV3-2) to TRBJ1-2, with D possibly TRBD1 on 5 matching bases. Germline V gene lookup returns CDR1 LGHDT and CDR2 YNNKEL (reference sequence). CDR3 size: 13 residues. The germline V and J ends were trimmed by 2 bases and 7 bases, with 11 bases remaining between them. In nucleotides, the CDR3 is TGTGCCAGCAGCCAAAATACGGGGGGTGGCTACACCTTC. Translation gives CASSQNTGGGYTF.

This rearrangement joins TRBV5-1 to TRBJ2-5, with 8 bases matching TRBD2. The trim removed 0 bases at V and 8 bases at J, leaving 12 bases unmatched. The length of the CDR3 is 16 residues. Germline CDR1 SGHRS, CDR2 YFSETQ. The CDR3 here is CASSLGSGGPYGTQYF. The CDR3 DNA reads as TGCGCCAGCAGCTTGGGCAGCGGGGGCCCATATGGAACCCAGTACTTC.

The CDR3 bases are TGCGCCAGCAGCTTGGTAGCGGGGAATGAAAAACTGTTTTTT. This translates into CASSLVAGNEKLFF. J is TRBJ1-4 and V is TRBV5-1; D call uncertain. Germline CDR1 is SGHRS and CDR2 is YFSETQ. The CDR3 runs to 14 residues. With 0 bases removed from V and 5 bases from J, the gap between germline ends came to 8 bases.

The V gene is TRBV12-5, the J gene TRBJ2-1, with D possibly TRBD2 on 6 matching bases. V was clipped by 1 base and J by 7 bases, with 14 bases between them. Per germline, CDR1 LGHNT and CDR2 FRNRAP. This CDR3 has 15 residues. DNA of the CDR3: TGTGCTAGTGGTTTGGGCGGGACCGAGACAAATGAGCAGTTCTTC. Translation: CASGLGGTETNEQFF.

This clone was seen more than once but under ten times. This chain uses TRBV5-4 with TRBJ2-7; D perhaps matches TRBD2 (5 bases). Germline V gene lookup returns CDR1 SGHNT and CDR2 YYREEE (reference sequence). The CDR3 extends over 16 amino acids. Between the trimmed V and J ends, which lost 4 bases and 0 bases, there was a span of 17 bases. CDR3 sequence (DNA): TGTGCCAGCAGCCCGGGCGGGCAGCTGAGCTCCTACGAGCAGTACTTC. Translation gives CASSPGGQLSSYEQYF.

This chain uses TRBV3-1 (or the pseudogene TRBV3-2) with TRBJ2-1; 10 bases agree with TRBD1. J was trimmed by 10 bases and V by 4 bases; bases with no gene match: 7. The CDR3 is 14 amino acids. Germline V gives CDR1 LGHDT, CDR2 YNNKEL (reference sequence). CDR3 region: CASSLGQGGREQFF. Here the CDR3 DNA reads TGTGCCAGCAGCCTAGGACAGGGGGGAAGGGAGCAGTTCTTC.

This sequence joins TRBV7-9 and TRBJ2-7; D perhaps matches TRBD1 (6 bases). Germline V CDR1 and CDR2: SEHNR, FQNEAQ (reference sequence). Trimming pared 5 bases from V and 0 bases from J, leaving 11 bases between. The CDR3 totals 14 residues. In DNA, the CDR3 is TGTGCCAGCAGCCATCGGACAGACTCCTACGAGCAGTACTTC. Translated: CASSHRTDSYEQYF.

This chain links TRBV7-3 with TRBJ2-1, with 10 bases identical to TRBD2. Looked up from germline, CDR1 is SGHTA and CDR2 is FQGTGA. This CDR3 is built from 15 residues. V shed 2 bases, J shed 6 bases, and the junction held 4 bases outside the gene matches. Here the CDR3 reads CASSLEAGGLNEQFF. The DNA for the CDR3 is TGTGCCAGCAGCTTAGAAGCGGGAGGGCTCAATGAGCAGTTCTTC.

The chain employs TRBV7-9 and TRBJ1-5; perhaps TRBD1 as D (6 bases). The CDR3 consists of 14 residues. The V end was cut by 5 bases, the J end by 6 bases, with 14 bases between. CDR1 and CDR2 from the germline V gene are SEHNR and FQNEAQ (reference sequence). The CDR3 nucleotides are TGTGCCAGCAGCCCTCACAGGGATGGTCAGCCCCAGCATTTT. This translates into CASSPHRDGQPQHF.

This clone was counted a single time. This sequence joins TRBV7-2 and TRBJ2-1; 11 bases fit TRBD2. The CDR3 runs to 19 residues. The ends lost 1 base at V and 1 base at J; junction bases unmatched: 9. The germline V gene encodes CDR1 SGHTA and CDR2 FQGNSA. The CDR3 loop reads CASSLVRRLAGISYNEQFF. CDR3 coding DNA: TGTGCCAGCAGCTTAGTTAGGAGACTAGCGGGAATATCCTACAATGAGCAGTTCTTC. Full variable domain (remainder filled in from reference TRBV7-2 and TRBJ2-1): GAGVSQSPSNKVTEKGKDVELRCDPISGHTALYWYRQSLGQGLEFLIYFQGNSAPDKSGLPSDRFSAERTGGSVSTLTIQRTQQEDSAVYLCASSLVRRLAGISYNEQFFGPGTRLTVL.

CDR3 protein: CASSSRGASYNEQFF. In DNA, the CDR3 is TGTGCCAGCTCAAGTCGGGGGGCCTCCTACAATGAGCAGTTCTTC. The chain links TRBV18 to TRBJ2-1; weak D call: TRBD2 (7 bases). Germline CDR1 reads KGHSH; CDR2 reads LQKENI. Trimming removed 5 bases at V and 0 bases at J, with 11 bases between. CDR3 size: 15 residues.

The V gene is TRBV5-8, the J gene TRBJ1-2; D remains unclear. The CDR3 contains 16 residues. Germline lookup yields CDR1 SGHTS and CDR2 YDEGEE. V was clipped by 6 bases and J by 2 bases, with 20 bases between them. CDR3 sequence: CASTLPRIRRNYGYTF. The CDR3 region has the DNA TGTGCCAGCACTTTGCCGCGGATACGGAGGAACTATGGCTACACCTTC.